This TCR beta chain was observed in a study of blood T cell repertoires in COVID-19. Across the whole study: The United States, Italy and Spain were the sources of the acute and convalescent COVID-19 samples.

Seattle patient enrollment occurred during active infection, with longitudinal follow-up thereafter. V was shortened by 5 bases and J by 6 bases, with 19 bases between the two germline ends. Per germline, CDR1 SGHAT and CDR2 FQNNGV. This CDR3 region has 15 residues. Using immunoSEQ multiplex PCR, the repertoire was profiled, and TCRdb retains in-frame clones only, with some absent. The sample contains about 480,000 clones, about 89% of which appear only once. Sequenced input: peripheral blood. The TCR originated in a woman between 45 and 65 years old with COVID-19, enrolled during active disease. V usage is TRBV11-2 and J usage is TRBJ1-2; D is ambiguous. The CDR3 sequence: CASSPRRGFSDGYTF. The CDR3 DNA follows: TGTGCCAGCAGCCCCCGTAGAGGGTTTAGCGATGGCTACACCTTC.